Listed below are T cell receptor beta chains from one sample, sequenced in a study of blood T cell repertoires in COVID-19. Clones were sequenced by immunoSEQ multiplex PCR, and TCRdb holds only the in-frame ones, with some missing. The sample yields about 380,000 clones, 81% seen once. What was sequenced was peripheral blood. The receptors come from a human donor with acute or convalescent COVID-19. The donor label of this sample is uncertain. Both conserved end residues are part of each CDR3. D genes are given only for firm matches. The listing skips clone size in some rows; elsewhere it reads once, few, many or a size class.

D,size,V,J,DNA,CDR3
NA,NA,TRBV5-1,TRBJ2-7,TGCGCCAGCAGCCTCAGCAGGGAGCAGTACTTC,CASSLSREQYF
NA,NA,TRBV5-1,TRBJ2-3,TGCGCCAGCAGCCTGGGGGCCAGGGTGGGCACAGATACGCAGTATTTT,CASSLGARVGTDTQYF
TRBD1,NA,TRBV10-2,TRBJ1-2,TGCGCCAGCAGTGTGGCAGGGGGCTATGGCTACACCTTC,CASSVAGGYGYTF
NA,NA,TRBV7-9,TRBJ1-1,TGTGCCAGCAGCTCCGGGTTGAGGGCTTTCTTT,CASSSGLRAFF
NA,NA,TRBV7-6,TRBJ1-1,TGTGCCAGCAGCTTATCAGGGAGGACGAACACTGAAGCTTTCTTT,CASSLSGRTNTEAFF
TRBD1,NA,TRBV28,TRBJ1-5,TGTGCCAGTTGTGTATCGACAGGGAGCTATCAGCCCCAGCATTTT,CASCVSTGSYQPQHF
NA,NA,TRBV7-9,TRBJ1-1,TGTGCCAGCAGCATCGGGACTGGGAACACTGAAGCTTTCTTT,CASSIGTGNTEAFF
NA,NA,TRBV3-1/TRBV3-2,TRBJ2-3,TGTGCCAGCAGCCATCTGGATACGCAGTATTTT,CASSHLDTQYF
NA,NA,TRBV6-5,TRBJ1-2,TGTGCCAGCAGTTACGTGGGCCTGAGGGATGGCTACACCTTC,CASSYVGLRDGYTF
TRBD1,NA,TRBV11-2,TRBJ1-1,TGTGCCAGCAGGCGGCCAGGGGGTTTTAACACTGAAGCTTTCTTT,CASRRPGGFNTEAFF
NA,NA,TRBV4-1,TRBJ1-4,TGCGCCAGCAGCCATGTCGACTATCGGTCTGAAAAACTGTTTTTT,CASSHVDYRSEKLFF
NA,NA,TRBV5-4,TRBJ1-3,TGTGCCAGCAGCGAAGGACAGCTCGGAAACACCATATATTTT,CASSEGQLGNTIYF
NA,once,TRBV29-1,TRBJ2-2,TGCAGCGCGTCCTACTTCGACACCGGGGAGCTGTTTTTT,CSASYFDTGELFF
TRBD1,NA,TRBV19,TRBJ2-6,TGTGCCAGTAGTATTTTCCCGGGACAGCGTTCTGGGGCCAACGTCCTGACTTTC,CASSIFPGQRSGANVLTF
TRBD1,NA,TRBV4-1,TRBJ1-1,TGCGCCAGCAGCCAAAGAACGACAGGGGGCAACACTGAAGCTTTCTTT,CASSQRTTGGNTEAFF
NA,NA,TRBV5-5,TRBJ1-1,TGTGCCAGCAGCTCTAATGTGAACACTGAAGCTTTCTTT,CASSSNVNTEAFF
TRBD2,NA,TRBV18,TRBJ2-3,TGTGCCAGCTCACCAAGAAAGACTAGCGGGGGATCTAGCACAGATACGCAGTATTTT,CASSPRKTSGGSSTDTQYF
NA,NA,TRBV2,TRBJ1-2,TGTGCCAGCACAGTTAGCCAGGGGCTCTATGGCTACACCTTC,CASTVSQGLYGYTF
NA,few,TRBV6-6,TRBJ1-6,TGTGCCAGCAGCCCCGGCAGGGATAATTCACCCCTCCACTTT,CASSPGRDNSPLHF
TRBD1,NA,TRBV7-9,TRBJ2-2,TGTGCCAGCAGCTTCACCGGGACAGGGGGCATCCGGACCCAGTCGGAGCTGTTTTTT,CASSFTGTGGIRTQSELFF
TRBD1,NA,TRBV9,TRBJ1-3,TGTGCCAGCAGCCCCCGACAGGGGGCGCGAGGAAACACCATATATTTT,CASSPRQGARGNTIYF
TRBD2,once,TRBV5-1,TRBJ2-1,TGCGCCAGCAGCAGAACGAGCGGGAGCTCCTACAATGAGCAGTTCTTC,CASSRTSGSSYNEQFF
TRBD1,NA,TRBV6-2/TRBV6-3,TRBJ1-4,TGTGCCAGCAGTCCGTCGGGGACAGGGTGGAGGGGAAAACTGTTTTTT,CASSPSGTGWRGKLFF
NA,NA,TRBV6-6,TRBJ1-3,TGTGCCAGCAGGGGGGGGGAAAGATCCTCTGGAAACACCATATATTTT,CASRGGERSSGNTIYF